What follows is one T cell receptor (beta chain) and its context. Repertoires were generated with immunoSEQ multiplex PCR, while TCRdb's copy carries only in-frame clones and drops some. The repertoire has some 480,000 clones, roughly 89% of them found once; the top ten carry about 13%. Described treatment: 15 to 20 received Ad26.COV2.S at low or high dose, single or two shots; roughly 5 received placebo; per-sample allocation not given. Material that was analyzed had been drawn on day 63 after the first vaccine or placebo injection. This entry comes from a study of Ad26.COV2.S vaccination and SARS-CoV-2 variants. About the research overall: Ad26.COV2.S shots went into the muscle once or twice, 56 days apart.

The specimen was peripheral blood, collected in a trial of Ad26.COV2.S vaccine versus placebo. The source is a person between 18 and 59 years old who received the Ad26.COV2.S COVID-19 vaccine or a placebo.

CDR3 residues: CASSYLGYEQYF. Here the CDR3 DNA reads TGTGCCAGTTCCTATTTAGGCTACGAGCAGTACTTC. The chain has TRBV5-4 and TRBJ2-7; D remains ambiguous. The V gene's germline CDR1 is SGHNT and CDR2 YYREEE (reference sequence). The CDR3 has 12 amino acids. Trimming cost V 8 bases and J 3 bases, with 12 bases left between them.